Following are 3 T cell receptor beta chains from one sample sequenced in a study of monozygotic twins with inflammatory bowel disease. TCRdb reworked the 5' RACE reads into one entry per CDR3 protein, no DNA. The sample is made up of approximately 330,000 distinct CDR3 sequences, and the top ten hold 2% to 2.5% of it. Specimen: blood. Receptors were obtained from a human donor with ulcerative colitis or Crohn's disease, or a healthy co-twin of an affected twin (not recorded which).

CDR3 region: CATSSLDYLPGQGITGELFF. The genes are TRBV15 and TRBJ2-2; TCRdb's assignment of TRBD1 cannot be checked, as there is no DNA. The CDR3 covers 20 residues. Germline V CDR1 and CDR2: LNHNV, YYDKDF (reference sequence). Supplemented by reference TRBV15 and TRBJ2-2, the full variable domain reads DAMVIQNPRYQVTQFGKPVTLSCSQTLNHNVMYWYQQKSSQAPKLLFHYYDKDFNNEADTPDNFQSRRPNTSFCFLDIRSPGLGDTAMYLCATSSLDYLPGQGITGELFFGEGSRLTVL.

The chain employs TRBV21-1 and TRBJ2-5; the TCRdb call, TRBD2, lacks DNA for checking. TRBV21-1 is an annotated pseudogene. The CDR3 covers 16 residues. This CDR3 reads CASRTLTSGEGETQYF.

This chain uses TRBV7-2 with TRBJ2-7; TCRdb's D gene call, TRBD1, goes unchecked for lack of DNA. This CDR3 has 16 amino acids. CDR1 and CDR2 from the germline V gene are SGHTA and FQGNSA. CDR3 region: CASSLVFSAPSYEQYF.